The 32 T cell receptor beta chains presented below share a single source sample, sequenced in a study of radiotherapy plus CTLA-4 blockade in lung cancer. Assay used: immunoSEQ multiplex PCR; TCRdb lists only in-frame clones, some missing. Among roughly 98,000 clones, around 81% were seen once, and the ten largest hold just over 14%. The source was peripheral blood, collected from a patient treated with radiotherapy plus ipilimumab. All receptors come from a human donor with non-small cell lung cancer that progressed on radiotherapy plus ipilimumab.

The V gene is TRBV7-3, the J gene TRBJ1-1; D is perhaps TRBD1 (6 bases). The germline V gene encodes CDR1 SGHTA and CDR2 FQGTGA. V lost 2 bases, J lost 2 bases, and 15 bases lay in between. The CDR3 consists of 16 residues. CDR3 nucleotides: TGTGCCAGCAGCTTAGGCCCCGCAGGGGTCAACACTGAAGCTTTCTTT. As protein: CASSLGPAGVNTEAFF. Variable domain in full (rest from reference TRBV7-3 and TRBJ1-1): GAGVSQTPSNKVTEKGKYVELRCDPISGHTALYWYRQSLGQGPEFLIYFQGTGAADDSGLPNDRFFAVRPEGSVSTLKIQRTERGDSAVYLCASSLGPAGVNTEAFFGQGTRLTVV.

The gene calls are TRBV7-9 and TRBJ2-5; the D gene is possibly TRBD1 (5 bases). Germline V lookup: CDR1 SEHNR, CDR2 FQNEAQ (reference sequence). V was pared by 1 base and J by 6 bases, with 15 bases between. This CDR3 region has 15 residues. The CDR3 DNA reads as TGTGCCAGCAGCTTAGTGTCAGGGTTCGAGAAGACCCAGTACTTC. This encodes CASSLVSGFEKTQYF.

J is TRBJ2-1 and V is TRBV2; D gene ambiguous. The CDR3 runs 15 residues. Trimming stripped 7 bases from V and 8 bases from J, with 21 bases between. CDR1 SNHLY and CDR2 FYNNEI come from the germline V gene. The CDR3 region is CASTEGFGVRYEQFF. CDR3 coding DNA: TGTGCCAGCACCGAAGGGTTCGGAGTTCGGTATGAGCAGTTCTTC. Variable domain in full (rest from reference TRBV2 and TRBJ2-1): EPEVTQTPSHQVTQMGQEVILRCVPISNHLYFYWYRQILGQKVEFLVSFYNNEISEKSEIFDDQFSVERPDGSNFTLKIRSTKLEDSAMYFCASTEGFGVRYEQFFGPGTRLTVL.

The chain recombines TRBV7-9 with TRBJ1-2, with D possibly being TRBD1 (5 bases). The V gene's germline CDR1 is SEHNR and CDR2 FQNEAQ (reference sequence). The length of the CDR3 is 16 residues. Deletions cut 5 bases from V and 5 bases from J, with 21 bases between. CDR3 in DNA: TGTGCCAGCAGCCCACCTGTCGTCGGGGGGGGTTATGGCTACACCTTC. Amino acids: CASSPPVVGGGYGYTF.

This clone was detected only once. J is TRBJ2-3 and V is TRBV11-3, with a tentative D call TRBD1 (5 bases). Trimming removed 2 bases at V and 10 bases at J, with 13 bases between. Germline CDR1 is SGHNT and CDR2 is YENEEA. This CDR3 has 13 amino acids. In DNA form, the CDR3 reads TGTGCCAGCAGCTTATCCCCCTTAGGGGCGCAGTATTTT. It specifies CASSLSPLGAQYF.

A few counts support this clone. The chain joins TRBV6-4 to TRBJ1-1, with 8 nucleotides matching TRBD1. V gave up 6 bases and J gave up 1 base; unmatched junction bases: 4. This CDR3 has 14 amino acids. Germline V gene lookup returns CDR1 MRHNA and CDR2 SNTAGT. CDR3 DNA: TGTGCCAGCAGCCCGACAGGGGCGAACACTGAAGCTTTCTTT. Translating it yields CASSPTGANTEAFF.

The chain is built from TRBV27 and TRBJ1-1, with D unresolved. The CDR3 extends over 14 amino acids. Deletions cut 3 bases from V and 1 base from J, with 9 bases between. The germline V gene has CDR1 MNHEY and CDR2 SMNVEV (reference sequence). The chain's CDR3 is CASSFIHTNTEAFF. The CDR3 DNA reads TGTGCCAGCAGTTTCATCCATACGAACACTGAAGCTTTCTTT.

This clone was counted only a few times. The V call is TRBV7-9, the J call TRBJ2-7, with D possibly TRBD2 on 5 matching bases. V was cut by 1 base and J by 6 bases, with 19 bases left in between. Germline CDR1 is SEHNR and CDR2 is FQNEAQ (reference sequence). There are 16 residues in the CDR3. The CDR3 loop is CASSLGGAVGHFEQYF. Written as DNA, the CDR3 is TGTGCCAGCAGCTTAGGGGGAGCGGTAGGTCACTTCGAGCAGTACTTC.

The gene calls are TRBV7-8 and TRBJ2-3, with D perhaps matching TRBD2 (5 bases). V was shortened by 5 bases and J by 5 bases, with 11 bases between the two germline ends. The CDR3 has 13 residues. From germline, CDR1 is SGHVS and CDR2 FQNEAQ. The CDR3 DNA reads TGTGCCAGCAGCCGACGTGAGGGAGATACGCAGTATTTT. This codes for CASSRREGDTQYF.

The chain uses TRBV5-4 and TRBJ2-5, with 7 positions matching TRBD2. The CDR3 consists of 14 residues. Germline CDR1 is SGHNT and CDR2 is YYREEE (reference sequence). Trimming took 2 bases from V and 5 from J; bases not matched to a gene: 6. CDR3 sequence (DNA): TGTGCCAGCAGCTTAGCGGGAATGGGTGAGACCCAGTACTTC. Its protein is CASSLAGMGETQYF.

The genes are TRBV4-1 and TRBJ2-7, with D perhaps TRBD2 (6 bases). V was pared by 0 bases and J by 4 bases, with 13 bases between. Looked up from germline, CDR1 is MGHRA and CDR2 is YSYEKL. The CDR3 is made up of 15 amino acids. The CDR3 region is CASSQDPRTTYEQYF. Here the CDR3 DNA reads TGCGCCAGCAGCCAAGATCCGAGGACTACTTACGAGCAGTACTTC.

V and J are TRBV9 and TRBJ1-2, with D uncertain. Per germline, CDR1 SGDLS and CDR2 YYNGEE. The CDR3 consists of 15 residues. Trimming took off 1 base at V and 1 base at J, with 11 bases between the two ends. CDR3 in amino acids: CASSVSLQNNYGYTF. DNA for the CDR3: TGTGCCAGCAGCGTAAGTTTGCAAAATAACTATGGCTACACCTTC.

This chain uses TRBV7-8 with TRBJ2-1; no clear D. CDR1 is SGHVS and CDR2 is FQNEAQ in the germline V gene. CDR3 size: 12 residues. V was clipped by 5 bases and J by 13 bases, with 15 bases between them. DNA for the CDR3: TGTGCCAGCAGCGTGCTAGAAGGTCGTCAGTTCTTC. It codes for CASSVLEGRQFF. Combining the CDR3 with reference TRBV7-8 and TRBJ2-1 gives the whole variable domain GAGVSQSPRYKVAKRGQDVALRCDPISGHVSLFWYQQALGQGPEFLTYFQNEAQLDKSGLPSDRFFAERPEGSVSTLKIQRTQQEDSAVYLCASSVLEGRQFFGPGTRLTVL.

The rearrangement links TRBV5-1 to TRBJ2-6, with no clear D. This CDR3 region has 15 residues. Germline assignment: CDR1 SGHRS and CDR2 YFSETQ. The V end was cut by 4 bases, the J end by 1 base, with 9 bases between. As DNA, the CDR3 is TGCGCCAGCAGCCCGGGCGAGTCTGGGGCCAACGTCCTGACTTTC. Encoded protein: CASSPGESGANVLTF. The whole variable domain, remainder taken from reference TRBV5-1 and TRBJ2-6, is KAGVTQTPRYLIKTRGQQVTLSCSPISGHRSVSWYQQTPGQGLQFLFEYFSETQRNKGNFPGRFSGRQFSNSRSEMNVSTLELGDSALYLCASSPGESGANVLTFGAGSRLTVL.

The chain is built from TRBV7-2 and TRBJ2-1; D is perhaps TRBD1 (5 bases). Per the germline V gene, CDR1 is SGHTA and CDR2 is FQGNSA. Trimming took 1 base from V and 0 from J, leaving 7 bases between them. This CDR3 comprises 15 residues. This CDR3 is CASSLDRRSYNEQFF. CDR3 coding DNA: TGTGCCAGCAGCTTAGACAGGCGCTCCTACAATGAGCAGTTCTTC. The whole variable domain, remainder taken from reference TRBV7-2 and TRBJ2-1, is GAGVSQSPSNKVTEKGKDVELRCDPISGHTALYWYRQSLGQGLEFLIYFQGNSAPDKSGLPSDRFSAERTGGSVSTLTIQRTQQEDSAVYLCASSLDRRSYNEQFFGPGTRLTVL.

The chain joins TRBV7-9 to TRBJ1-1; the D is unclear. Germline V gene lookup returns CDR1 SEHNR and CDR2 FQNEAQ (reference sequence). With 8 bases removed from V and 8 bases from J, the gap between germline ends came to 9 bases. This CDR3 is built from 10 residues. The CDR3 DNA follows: TGTGCCAGCCCTTTCCCGGAAGCTTTCTTT. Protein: CASPFPEAFF.

CDR3 amino acids: CASSRDGSNSGNTIYF. Here the CDR3 DNA reads TGTGCCAGCAGTCGGGATGGGTCTAACTCTGGAAACACCATATATTTT. J is TRBJ1-3 and V is TRBV2; D unclear. Germline assignment: CDR1 SNHLY and CDR2 FYNNEI. The CDR3 is 16 amino acids. Between the trimmed V and J ends, which lost 5 bases and 0 bases, there was a span of 14 bases. Full variable domain (remainder filled in from reference TRBV2 and TRBJ1-3): EPEVTQTPSHQVTQMGQEVILRCVPISNHLYFYWYRQILGQKVEFLVSFYNNEISEKSEIFDDQFSVERPDGSNFTLKIRSTKLEDSAMYFCASSRDGSNSGNTIYFGEGSWLTVV.

The DNA for the CDR3 is TGTGCCAGCAGCTTAAGTCTGGCCGGAGTGAACACTGAAGCTTTCTTT. It encodes CASSLSLAGVNTEAFF. V is TRBV7-8 and J is TRBJ1-1; D gene ambiguous. Trimming cost V 2 bases and J 0 bases, with 13 bases left between them. The CDR3 runs to 16 residues. CDR1 SGHVS and CDR2 FQNEAQ come from the germline V gene.

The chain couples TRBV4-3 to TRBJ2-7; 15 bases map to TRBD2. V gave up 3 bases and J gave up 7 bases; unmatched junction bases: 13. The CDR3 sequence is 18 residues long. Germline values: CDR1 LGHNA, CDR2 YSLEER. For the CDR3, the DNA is TGCGCCAGCAGCCAGGGACTAGCGGGAGGCCCAAGCGCGGGTGAGCAGTACTTC. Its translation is CASSQGLAGGPSAGEQYF.

CDR3 DNA: TGCGCCAGCAGCCAAGAAGCCAGGGATAATGAGCAGTTCTTC. Protein: CASSQEARDNEQFF. This sequence joins TRBV4-1 and TRBJ2-1; possible D gene TRBD1, 5 bases. Germline values: CDR1 MGHRA, CDR2 YSYEKL. Between the trimmed V and J ends, which lost 0 bases and 7 bases, there was a span of 10 bases. CDR3 size: 14 residues.

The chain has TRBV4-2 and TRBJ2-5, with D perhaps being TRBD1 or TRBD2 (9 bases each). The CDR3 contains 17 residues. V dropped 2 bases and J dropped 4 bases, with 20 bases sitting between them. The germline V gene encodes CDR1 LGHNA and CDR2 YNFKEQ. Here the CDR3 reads CASSQTGGGGGVETQYF. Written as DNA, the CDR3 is TGTGCCAGCAGCCAAACAGGGGGCGGGGGGGGCGTAGAGACCCAGTACTTC.

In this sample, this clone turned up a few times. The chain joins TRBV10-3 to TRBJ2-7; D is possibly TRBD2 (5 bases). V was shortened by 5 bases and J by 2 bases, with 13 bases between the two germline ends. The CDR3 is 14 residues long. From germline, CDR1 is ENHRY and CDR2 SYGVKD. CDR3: CAISQASRTYEQYF. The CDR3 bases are TGTGCCATCAGTCAAGCTAGCCGAACCTACGAGCAGTACTTC.

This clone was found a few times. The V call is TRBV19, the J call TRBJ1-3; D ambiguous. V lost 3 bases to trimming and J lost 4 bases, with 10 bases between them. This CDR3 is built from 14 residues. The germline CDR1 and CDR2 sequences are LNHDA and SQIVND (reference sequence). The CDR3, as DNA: TGTGCCAGTAGTATCCCGGGATCGGGAAACACCATATATTTT. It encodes CASSIPGSGNTIYF.

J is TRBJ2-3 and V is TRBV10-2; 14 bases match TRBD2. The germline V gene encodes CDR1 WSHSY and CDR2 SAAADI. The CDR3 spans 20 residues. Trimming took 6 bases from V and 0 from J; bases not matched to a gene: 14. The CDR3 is CASSGRTSGGRRGSTDTQYF. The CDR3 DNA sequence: TGCGCCAGCAGCGGAAGGACTAGCGGGGGGCGGAGGGGAAGCACAGATACGCAGTATTTT.

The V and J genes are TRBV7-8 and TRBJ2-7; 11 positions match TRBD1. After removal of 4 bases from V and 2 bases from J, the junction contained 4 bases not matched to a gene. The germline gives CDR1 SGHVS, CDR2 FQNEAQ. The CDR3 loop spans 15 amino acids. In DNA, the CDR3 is TGTGCCAGCAGCTCTTGGACAGGGGGCACCTACGAGCAGTACTTC. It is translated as CASSSWTGGTYEQYF. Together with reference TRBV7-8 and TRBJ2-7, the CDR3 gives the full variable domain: GAGVSQSPRYKVAKRGQDVALRCDPISGHVSLFWYQQALGQGPEFLTYFQNEAQLDKSGLPSDRFFAERPEGSVSTLKIQRTQQEDSAVYLCASSSWTGGTYEQYFGPGTRLTVT.

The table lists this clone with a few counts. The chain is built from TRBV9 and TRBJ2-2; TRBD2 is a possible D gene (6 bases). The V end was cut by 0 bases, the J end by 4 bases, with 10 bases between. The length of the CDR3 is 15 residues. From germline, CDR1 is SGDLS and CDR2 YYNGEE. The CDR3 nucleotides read TGTGCCAGCAGCGTAGAACTAGCTACCACCGGGGAGCTGTTTTTT. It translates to CASSVELATTGELFF.

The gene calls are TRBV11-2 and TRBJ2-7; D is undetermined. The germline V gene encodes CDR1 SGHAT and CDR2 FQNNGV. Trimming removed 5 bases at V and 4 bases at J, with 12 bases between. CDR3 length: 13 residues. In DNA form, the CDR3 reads TGTGCCAGCAGCCCGCGGCCCCGATACGAGCAGTACTTC. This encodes CASSPRPRYEQYF.

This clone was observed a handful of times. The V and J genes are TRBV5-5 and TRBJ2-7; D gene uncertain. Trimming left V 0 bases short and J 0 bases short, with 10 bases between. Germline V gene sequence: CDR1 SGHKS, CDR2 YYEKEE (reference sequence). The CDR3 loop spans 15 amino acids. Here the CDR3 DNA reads TGTGCCAGCAGCTTGGACAGTTGGAGCTCCTACGAGCAGTACTTC. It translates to CASSLDSWSSYEQYF.

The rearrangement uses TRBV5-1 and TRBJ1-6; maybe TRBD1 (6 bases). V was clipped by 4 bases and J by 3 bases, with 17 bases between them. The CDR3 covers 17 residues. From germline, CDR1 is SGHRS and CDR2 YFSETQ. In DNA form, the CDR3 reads TGCGCCAGCAGCGAGTGGACCGGGACACACTATAATTCACCCCTCCACTTT. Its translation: CASSEWTGTHYNSPLHF.

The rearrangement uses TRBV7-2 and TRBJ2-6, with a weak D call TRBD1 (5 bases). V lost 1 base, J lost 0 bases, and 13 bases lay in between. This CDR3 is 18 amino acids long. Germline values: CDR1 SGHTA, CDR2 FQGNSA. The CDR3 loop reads CASSLDVFRGSGANVLTF. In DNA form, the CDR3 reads TGTGCCAGCAGCTTAGACGTTTTTAGGGGCTCTGGGGCCAACGTCCTGACTTTC.

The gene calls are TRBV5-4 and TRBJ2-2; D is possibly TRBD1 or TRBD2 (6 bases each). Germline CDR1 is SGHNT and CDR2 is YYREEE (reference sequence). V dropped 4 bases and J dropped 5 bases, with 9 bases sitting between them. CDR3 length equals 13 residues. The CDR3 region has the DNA TGTGCCAGCAGCCAAGGGGGGACCGGGGAGCTGTTTTTT. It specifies CASSQGGTGELFF.

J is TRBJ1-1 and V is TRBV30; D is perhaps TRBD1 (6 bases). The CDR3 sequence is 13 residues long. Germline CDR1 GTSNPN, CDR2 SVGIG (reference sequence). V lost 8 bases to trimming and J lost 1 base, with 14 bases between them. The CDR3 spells CAGAGTPNTEAFF. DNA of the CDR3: TGTGCCGGAGCCGGGACACCGAACACTGAAGCTTTCTTT.